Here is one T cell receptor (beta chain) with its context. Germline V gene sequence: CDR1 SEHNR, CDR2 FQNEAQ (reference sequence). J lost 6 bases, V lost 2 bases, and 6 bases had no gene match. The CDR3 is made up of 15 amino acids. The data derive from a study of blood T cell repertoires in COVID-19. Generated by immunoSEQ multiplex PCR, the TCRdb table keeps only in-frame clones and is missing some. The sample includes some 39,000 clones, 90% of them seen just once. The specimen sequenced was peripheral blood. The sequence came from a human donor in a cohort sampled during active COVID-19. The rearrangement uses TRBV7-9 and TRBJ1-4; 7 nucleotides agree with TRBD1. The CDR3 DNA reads TGTGCCAGCAGCTTATGGTCTCAGGGGGATGAAAAACTGTTTTTT. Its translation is CASSLWSQGDEKLFF.